This is a list of T cell receptor beta chains from one sample in a study of cytomegalovirus exposure and HLA in healthy donors. Generated by immunoSEQ multiplex PCR, the TCRdb table keeps only in-frame clones and is missing some. Here the sample spans some 130,000 clones, approximately 62% being singletons. The material sequenced was PBMCs. These receptors were obtained from a human donor in good health. CDR3s include the opening cysteine and the closing phenylalanine or tryptophan. The order of the fields is J gene, D gene, V gene, clone size, CDR3 protein, CDR3 DNA. A D gene is named only where the DNA matches it firmly. Expanded clones are given a class, and other clones once, few, many or no size at all.

J gene: TRBJ2-7; D gene: TRBD2; V gene: TRBV10-2; clone size: once; CDR3 protein: CASTSGSSYEQYF; CDR3 DNA: TGCGCCAGCACTAGCGGGAGTTCCTACGAGCAGTACTTC
J gene: TRBJ2-2; D gene: TRBD2; V gene: TRBV5-6; clone size: few; CDR3 protein: CASSLPSGRSTGELFF; CDR3 DNA: TGTGCCAGCAGCTTGCCCAGCGGGAGATCTACCGGGGAGCTGTTTTTT
J gene: TRBJ2-1; D gene: NA; V gene: TRBV10-1; clone size: NA; CDR3 protein: CASSVGGEQFF; CDR3 DNA: TGCGCCAGCAGCGTCGGGGGTGAGCAGTTCTTC
J gene: TRBJ2-4; D gene: NA; V gene: TRBV6-6; clone size: NA; CDR3 protein: CASGDSLVLAKNIQSF; CDR3 DNA: TGTGCCAGCGGGGATAGTCTGGTTCTAGCCAAAAACATTCAGTCCTTC
J gene: TRBJ2-5; D gene: TRBD1; V gene: TRBV11-3; clone size: NA; CDR3 protein: CASSPGQGNPQYQETQYF; CDR3 DNA: TGTGCCAGCAGCCCCGGACAGGGAAACCCTCAGTACCAAGAGACCCAGTACTTC
J gene: TRBJ1-2; D gene: TRBD1; V gene: TRBV11-2; clone size: NA; CDR3 protein: CASTTGAPYGYTF; CDR3 DNA: TGTGCCAGCACAACAGGGGCCCCCTATGGCTACACCTTC
J gene: TRBJ2-1; D gene: TRBD2; V gene: TRBV7-2; clone size: NA; CDR3 protein: CASSLAQREVRDEQFF; CDR3 DNA: TGTGCCAGCAGCCTCGCGCAGCGGGAGGTCAGGGATGAGCAGTTCTTC
J gene: TRBJ2-5; D gene: NA; V gene: TRBV11-2; clone size: NA; CDR3 protein: CASSPQVLQETQYF; CDR3 DNA: TGTGCCAGCAGCCCCCAGGTTCTCCAAGAGACCCAGTACTTC
J gene: TRBJ2-5; D gene: NA; V gene: TRBV7-8; clone size: few; CDR3 protein: CASSLELRGYETQYF; CDR3 DNA: TGTGCCAGCAGCTTAGAGCTGCGGGGTTACGAGACCCAGTACTTC
J gene: TRBJ2-1; D gene: TRBD2; V gene: TRBV7-6; clone size: NA; CDR3 protein: CASRREGSYNEQFF; CDR3 DNA: TGTGCCAGTCGGCGGGAGGGATCCTACAATGAGCAGTTCTTC
J gene: TRBJ2-3; D gene: NA; V gene: TRBV7-9; clone size: few; CDR3 protein: CASSLERGWAGDTQYF; CDR3 DNA: TGTGCCAGCAGCTTAGAAAGGGGATGGGCGGGGGATACGCAGTATTTT